This T cell receptor beta chain comes out of a study of beta chain features in type 1 diabetes. On the study more broadly: Roughly 110,000,000 sorted cells were examined across all samples. The study, taken as a whole, reports: Here, the possible influence of HLA type (on TCRB rearrangement) remained unresolved. All four CD4+ subsets of Type 1 diabetes patients contained TCRB CDR3s that were moderately but significantly shorter.

Note on this clone: Its antigen is not known.

Reverse transcribing all isolated RNA meant expressed TCRB transcripts were sequenced. Data came from immunoSEQ multiplex PCR; TCRdb stores just in-frame clones and leaves some out. The table records roughly 180,000 clones, roughly 7.1% of them present only once. A sort by CD45RO/CCR7/CD25/CD127/CD95/CD27 yielded CD4+ naive, central memory, regulatory and stem cell-like memory cells. The CDR3 sequence is 14 residues long. The ends were cut back, 0 bases at V and 9 bases at J, with 13 bases in the middle. Germline lookup yields CDR1 SGHKS and CDR2 YYEKEE (reference sequence). Sequencing used central memory CD4+ T cells from blood. The source is a woman aged 40-49 years with type 1 diabetes. The chain recombines TRBV5-5 with TRBJ1-5, with D maybe TRBD1 (6 bases). The CDR3 bases are TGTGCCAGCAGCTTGGAAGGGGGAAGAGGGCCCCAGCATTTT. Protein sequence: CASSLEGGRGPQHF.